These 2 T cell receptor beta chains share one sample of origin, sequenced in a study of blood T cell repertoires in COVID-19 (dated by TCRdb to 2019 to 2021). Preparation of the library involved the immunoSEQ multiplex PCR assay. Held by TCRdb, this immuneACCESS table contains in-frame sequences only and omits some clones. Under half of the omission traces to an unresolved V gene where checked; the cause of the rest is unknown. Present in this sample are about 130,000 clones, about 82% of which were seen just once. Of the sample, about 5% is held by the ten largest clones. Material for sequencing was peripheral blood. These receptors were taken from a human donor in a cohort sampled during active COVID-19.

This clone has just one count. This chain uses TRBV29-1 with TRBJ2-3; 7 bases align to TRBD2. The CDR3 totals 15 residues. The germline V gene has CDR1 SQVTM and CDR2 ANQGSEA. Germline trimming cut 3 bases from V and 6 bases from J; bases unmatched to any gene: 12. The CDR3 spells CSVDLGTIQSDTQYF. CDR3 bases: TGCAGCGTTGACTTAGGGACTATACAATCCGATACGCAGTATTTT.

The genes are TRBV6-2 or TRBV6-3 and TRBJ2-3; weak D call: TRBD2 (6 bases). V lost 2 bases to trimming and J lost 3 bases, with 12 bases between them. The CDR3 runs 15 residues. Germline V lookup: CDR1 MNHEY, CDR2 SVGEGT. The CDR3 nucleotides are TGTGCCAGCAGTTACCTAGCGATAACAACAGATACGCAGTATTTT. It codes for CASSYLAITTDTQYF.